Each of the 17 T cell receptor beta chains below was sequenced from the same sample in a study of Ad26.COV2.S vaccination and SARS-CoV-2 variants. The treatment was: roughly 18 received Ad26.COV2.S at low or high dose, single or two shots; about 5 received placebo; per-sample allocation not given. Each sample was drawn 63 days after the first injection (of vaccine or placebo). The table came from immunoSEQ multiplex PCR; TCRdb's copy has only in-frame clones and leaves some out. The sample has about 380,000 clones; 83% are singletons. Sequencing was performed on peripheral blood, taken in a trial of Ad26.COV2.S vaccine versus placebo. The source is a person between 18 and 65 years old who received the Ad26.COV2.S COVID-19 vaccine or a placebo.

The chain is built from TRBV9 and TRBJ2-3; D perhaps matches TRBD2 (5 bases). The V end was cut by 4 bases, the J end by 3 bases, with 12 bases between. CDR1 is SGDLS and CDR2 is YYNGEE in the germline V gene. The CDR3 extends over 14 amino acids. As DNA, the CDR3 is TGTGCCAGCAGCACCATAGCGAGGACAGATACGCAGTATTTT. This codes for CASSTIARTDTQYF.

The rearrangement uses TRBV12-5 and TRBJ2-1, with a tentative D call TRBD2 (6 bases). This CDR3 comprises 15 residues. V lost 3 bases, J lost 3 bases, and 12 bases lay in between. CDR1 and CDR2 (germline): LGHNT, FRNRAP. The CDR3, as DNA: TGTGCTAGTGGTTTTGGGCGGGGAAACTACAATGAGCAGTTCTTC. Translation: CASGFGRGNYNEQFF.

The chain couples TRBV7-3 to TRBJ1-2, with D tentatively TRBD1 (5 bases). The germline gives CDR1 SGHTA, CDR2 FQGTGA. The CDR3 has 15 amino acids. V lost 0 bases and J 4 bases, leaving 12 bases between the germline ends. The CDR3 spells CASSLTGRDLYGYTF. CDR3 sequence (DNA): TGTGCCAGCAGCTTAACGGGGAGGGACCTCTATGGCTACACCTTC.

This rearrangement joins TRBV7-2 to TRBJ2-1; D not resolved. Germline values: CDR1 SGHTA, CDR2 FQGNSA. The CDR3 is 13 residues long. The ends were cut back, 5 bases at V and 6 bases at J, with 11 bases in the middle. DNA of the CDR3: TGTGCCAGCAGCCCAAGGCAGGTCAATGAGCAGTTCTTC. This sequence encodes CASSPRQVNEQFF.

The chain carries TRBV11-2 and TRBJ2-7; 8 nucleotides align to TRBD2. The CDR3 is 17 amino acids. With 5 bases clipped from V and 2 bases from J, the junction kept 14 bases outside the gene matches. CDR1 and CDR2 (germline): SGHAT, FQNNGV. The CDR3 nucleotides read TGTGCCAGCAGCATCACCCCGGGACTAGGCCCTACCTACGAGCAGTACTTC. Protein product: CASSITPGLGPTYEQYF.

This chain uses TRBV3-1 (or the pseudogene TRBV3-2) with TRBJ1-2; D is uncertain. CDR3 length equals 15 residues. Trimming left V 0 bases short and J 2 bases short, with 10 bases between. Germline V lookup: CDR1 LGHDT, CDR2 YNNKEL (reference sequence). CDR3 coding DNA: TGTGCCAGCAGCCAAGATGCGGCACAGAACTATGGCTACACCTTC. Its translation: CASSQDAAQNYGYTF.

This chain uses TRBV6-5 with TRBJ1-2, with 8 bases matching TRBD1. This CDR3 contains 15 residues. V trimming: 6 bases; J trimming: 7 bases; junction bases outside the gene matches: 13. In germline, CDR1 is MNHEY, CDR2 SVGAGI. CDR3 loop: CASSAGTGGTSGYTF. Here the CDR3 DNA reads TGTGCCAGCAGCGCAGGGACAGGAGGGACGAGTGGCTACACCTTC.

This chain uses TRBV7-9 with TRBJ2-1; the match to TRBD2 covers 8 bases. After removal of 2 bases from V and 2 bases from J, the junction contained 2 bases not matched to a gene. This CDR3 spans 15 amino acids. CDR1 is SEHNR and CDR2 is FQNEAQ in the germline V gene (reference sequence). DNA for the CDR3: TGTGCCAGCAGCTTACTTAGCGGGACCTACAATGAGCAGTTCTTC. Protein product: CASSLLSGTYNEQFF.

In DNA form, the CDR3 reads TGCGCCAGCAGCTTGGGGGAAAATAGCGATGGCTACACCTTC. Translating it yields CASSLGENSDGYTF. The V call is TRBV5-1, the J call TRBJ1-2; D not certain. V was pared by 0 bases and J by 6 bases, with 12 bases between. CDR3 length: 14 amino acids. Per the germline V gene, CDR1 is SGHRS and CDR2 is YFSETQ.

This sequence joins TRBV24-1 and TRBJ2-7; 10 bases fit TRBD2. This CDR3 region has 16 residues. Germline V gives CDR1 KGHDR, CDR2 SFDVKD. The junction had 14 bases not matched to a gene; V was cut back by 9 bases and J by 4 bases. Written as DNA, the CDR3 is TGTGCCACCCATCCAGGCGGGCTAGCGGGAGAATACGAGCAGTACTTC. It encodes CATHPGGLAGEYEQYF.

The chain carries TRBV28 and TRBJ2-7; D may be TRBD2 (5 bases). V was trimmed by 3 bases and J by 0 bases, leaving 15 bases between them. The V gene's germline CDR1 is MDHEN and CDR2 SYDVKM. The CDR3 spans 16 residues. CDR3 amino acids: CASSFTLRELSYEQYF. DNA for the CDR3: TGTGCCAGCAGTTTTACCCTACGGGAACTCTCCTACGAGCAGTACTTC.

This rearrangement joins TRBV9 to TRBJ2-6; tentative D call: TRBD2 (6 bases). Germline V gives CDR1 SGDLS, CDR2 YYNGEE. Between the trimmed V and J ends, which lost 0 bases and 0 bases, there was a span of 10 bases. This CDR3 is built from 17 residues. The CDR3 region is CASSVGGGSSGANVLTF. The CDR3 DNA reads as TGTGCCAGCAGCGTAGGAGGAGGGTCCTCTGGGGCCAACGTCCTGACTTTC.

This chain links TRBV7-9 with TRBJ1-2; a possible D gene is TRBD1 (6 bases). With 5 bases removed from V and 3 bases from J, the gap between germline ends came to 16 bases. The CDR3 is 15 amino acids. In germline, CDR1 is SEHNR, CDR2 FQNEAQ (reference sequence). For the CDR3, the DNA is TGTGCCAGCAGCCCTCAGGGGTCCCGAGACTATGGCTACACCTTC. Translating gives CASSPQGSRDYGYTF.

The J gene is TRBJ2-2, the V gene TRBV4-3, with D hard to call. This CDR3 has 15 residues. The germline CDR1 and CDR2 sequences are LGHNA and YSLEER. V was pared by 1 base and J by 1 base, with 7 bases between. The CDR3 DNA follows: TGCGCCAGCAGCCAAGTTCTTGTGAACACCGGGGAGCTGTTTTTT. This encodes CASSQVLVNTGELFF.

The chain employs TRBV7-9 and TRBJ1-4; tentatively, D is TRBD1 (5 bases). This CDR3 comprises 14 residues. Germline CDR1 SEHNR, CDR2 FQNEAQ (reference sequence). Deletions cut 5 bases from V and 6 bases from J, with 13 bases between. The CDR3 coding sequence is TGTGCCAGCAGCGGACACGCCAGGGATGAAAAACTGTTTTTT. Its protein product is CASSGHARDEKLFF.

The chain is built from TRBV11-2 and TRBJ1-6; perhaps TRBD1 as D (6 bases). The germline gives CDR1 SGHAT, CDR2 FQNNGV. V lost 5 bases, J lost 0 bases, and 14 bases lay in between. The CDR3 loop spans 17 amino acids. DNA of the CDR3: TGTGCCAGCAGCCCTAGACAGGCTGGCTCCTATAATTCACCCCTCCACTTT. Protein product: CASSPRQAGSYNSPLHF.

J is TRBJ2-3 and V is TRBV9; 7 positions match TRBD2. V lost 1 base and J lost 8; bases outside the gene matches: 4. This CDR3 region has 13 residues. CDR1 SGDLS and CDR2 YYNGEE come from the germline V gene. CDR3 nucleotide sequence: TGTGCCAGCAGCGTAAGAGGGAGGGGTACGCAGTATTTT. Its translation is CASSVRGRGTQYF.